This is a list of T cell receptor beta chains from one sample in a study of T cell repertoires in aging, cancer and after chemotherapy. One entry per CDR3 protein, called by TCRdb with MiXCR from the multiplex PCR reads. The sample lists about 8,300 distinct CDR3 sequences; under 35% were seen once. The sample was blood. These receptors all stem from a human donor in good health. The conserved cysteine and the conserved F or W are not part of the CDR3 here.

cdr3_length | v_call | cdr3_aa
12 | TRBV6-1 | ASSETAAGNTIY
12 | TRBV4-2 | ASSHGEGDQPQH
13 | TRBV6-1 | ASSEEGASTDTQY
12 | TRBV10-1 | ASSEGQVTYEQY
11 | TRBV10-3 | AILKQGADTQY
13 | TRBV12-3/TRBV12-4 | ASSLSTVHTVELF
10 | TRBV20-1 | SARKGRDEQY
12 | TRBV15 | ATSRDTTNTEAF
9 | TRBV6-6 | ASQKNTEAF
13 | TRBV15 | AIPFESSYNSPLH
12 | TRBV6-1 | ASSVDRRGTEAF
11 | TRBV18 | ASSPDQLGEQY
13 | TRBV29-1 | SVPGTSGGENEQF
11 | TRBV10-1 | ASRERHNSPLH
11 | TRBV15 | ATSRDVGYEQY
15 | TRBV5-6 | ASSLGAKDPSTDTQY
14 | TRBV27 | ASSPQTGVRGSPLH
15 | TRBV6-5 | ASSYSWGRAQTYEQY
13 | TRBV18 | ASSQTALSTDTQY
14 | TRBV12-3/TRBV12-4 | ASSLLQAGDPGEQF
14 | TRBV24-1 | ASSGGSGAYNSPLH
12 | TRBV6-1 | ASVTSSYNSPLH
13 | TRBV5-6 | ASSLGIGMGTEAF
19 | TRBV18 | ASSPPNSRRQANSGANVLT
13 | TRBV20-1 | SARDPAGSNNEQF
10 | TRBV6-2/TRBV6-3 | ASRTSTDTQY
9 | TRBV6-2/TRBV6-3 | ASSRGLEQY
11 | TRBV12-3/TRBV12-4 | ASSTEFDYGYT
12 | TRBV30 | AWSAVDGYHGYT
10 | TRBV18 | ASSPFEGEAF
12 | TRBV5-1 | ASSLTSGGYEQY
13 | TRBV7-6 | ASSYDRGRGNEQF
13 | TRBV6-5 | ASSPPGRAKNIQY
11 | TRBV6-5 | ASRGGVVNEQF
15 | TRBV7-9 | ASSLGERAGETDTQY
17 | TRBV5-5 | ASSVVGGGLSSGANVLT
13 | TRBV12-3/TRBV12-4 | ASSVTGGPSYEQY